The rows below give T cell receptor beta chains drawn from one sample of a study of cytomegalovirus exposure and HLA in healthy donors. Data came from immunoSEQ multiplex PCR; TCRdb stores just in-frame clones and leaves some out. The repertoire table contains over 65,000 clones. The sample consisted of PBMCs. These receptors were collected from a young man in good health and CMV-seronegative. CDR3s include the opening cysteine and the closing phenylalanine or tryptophan. The D gene is left open where the match is weak.

j_gene: TRBJ1-1
d_gene: TRBD1
v_gene: TRBV13
CDR3aa: CASRPTGAEVYTEAFF
CDR3nt: TGTGCCAGCAGGCCCACAGGGGCGGAAGTGTACACTGAAGCTTTCTTT

j_gene: TRBJ2-7
d_gene: TRBD1
v_gene: TRBV11-2
CDR3aa: CASSLRGARQGVVEQYF
CDR3nt: TGTGCCAGCAGCTTAAGAGGCGCGAGACAGGGAGTCGTCGAGCAGTACTTC

j_gene: TRBJ1-2
d_gene: NA
v_gene: TRBV29-1
CDR3aa: CSVEGEGMGGYTF
CDR3nt: TGCAGCGTTGAAGGAGAGGGAATGGGAGGCTACACCTTC

j_gene: TRBJ1-2
d_gene: NA
v_gene: TRBV5-3
CDR3aa: CARSRDGVYGYTF
CDR3nt: TGTGCCAGAAGCCGGGATGGGGTCTATGGCTACACCTTC

j_gene: TRBJ1-2
d_gene: NA
v_gene: TRBV5-6
CDR3aa: CASSLVQNYGYTF
CDR3nt: TGTGCCAGCAGCTTGGTACAGAACTATGGCTACACCTTC

j_gene: TRBJ2-7
d_gene: TRBD1
v_gene: TRBV5-1
CDR3aa: CASKTGTGGRYEQYF
CDR3nt: TGCGCCAGCAAAACAGGGACAGGGGGCAGGTACGAGCAGTACTTC

j_gene: TRBJ1-5
d_gene: NA
v_gene: TRBV7-2
CDR3aa: CASSLRFRAEQPQHF
CDR3nt: TGTGCCAGCAGCCTCCGATTCAGGGCAGAACAGCCCCAGCATTTT

j_gene: TRBJ2-7
d_gene: NA
v_gene: TRBV7-6
CDR3aa: CASSLERVSYEQYF
CDR3nt: TGTGCCAGCAGCTTAGAGCGGGTGTCCTACGAGCAGTACTTC

j_gene: TRBJ2-7
d_gene: TRBD2
v_gene: TRBV18
CDR3aa: CASSQQRGYEQYF
CDR3nt: TGTGCCAGCTCACAACAGCGGGGCTACGAGCAGTACTTC

j_gene: TRBJ1-1
d_gene: NA
v_gene: TRBV9
CDR3aa: CASSAQGKWDTEAFF
CDR3nt: TGTGCCAGCAGCGCTCAGGGGAAGTGGGACACTGAAGCTTTCTTT